This T cell receptor beta chain originates from a study of T cells in localized non-small cell lung cancer (dated by TCRdb to 2019 to 2021). General notes on the study: T cell repertoires of 200 to 300 early-stage NSCLC patients were analyzed, with tumors being compared against uninvolved tumor-adjacent lungs. The cohort comprised roughly 240 treatment-naïve NSCLC patients with resected, localized lung tumors. NSCLC patients had a mean age of around 66 years, and 120 to 150 were male and about a hundred female. What the authors observed across the whole study: Uninvolved tumor-adjacent lung showed the highest T cell clonality, higher than tumor, which suggests more focused antigenic responses in the adjacent lung. Higher blood T cell density associated with longer overall survival, while higher adjacent-lung clonality associated with shorter survival. A median of roughly 60 of the top 100 tumor clones were detected in paired uninvolved adjacent lung, and 28 of these tumor clones were also found among the top 100 clones of the paired uninvolved adjacent lung. Because the study design was exploratory, TCR variables were selected using unadjusted p-values without false-discovery rate correction. Because multi-region tumor sequencing was not done, intratumor heterogeneity could not be ruled out.

CDR1 and CDR2 are drawn from the germline V gene: SGHTA, FQGTGA. Including the terminal cysteine and phenylalanine, the CDR3 comprises 16 residues. The CDR3 DNA has 48 bases and is translated from base 1. Deletion took 5 bases off V and 0 bases off J, with a span of 13 bases between the germline ends. At diagnosis, tumor, uninvolved tumor-adjacent lung and peripheral blood were collected and then preserved as a mix of FFPE and fresh-frozen material. For TCR repertoire profiling, blood samples were analyzed as peripheral blood mononuclear cells. The immunoSEQ Assay was used to sequence TCR beta CDR3 regions from DNA. The study's own analysis went as follows. To compute T cell density, TCR beta template counts were normalized to usable DNA, which was estimated by amplifying housekeeping genes. Richness was estimated with the preseqR package, extrapolating to 400,000 templates for PBMC samples and 120,000 templates for tissue samples. Clonality was defined as one minus Pielou's evenness. To identify tissue-enriched TCRs, differential abundance testing was run on productive amino-acid clonotypes with a minimum total count of 5 and an alpha of 0.1. The Jaccard Index and the Morisita Overlap Index were used to measure repertoire overlap between compartments. TCR beta CDR3s were clustered by GLIPH together with public tetramer-defined viral CDR3s, and at least three viral sequences plus V-gene enrichment were required for viral motifs. This immuneACCESS table, as held by TCRdb, lists in-frame sequences with V and J called but not all clones. Of the missing ones, under half trace to an unresolved V gene in checked studies; the others have no known cause. The D gene and trimming were derived from the DNA, and the V and J assignments and clone size from that table. Counted in this sample were 50,000 or so clones; about four fifths of them appeared once. 15% to 20% of the sample lies in the top ten.

About this clone itself: The antigen this receptor binds is unknown. Qualities for individual bases were not recorded, and no much larger clone is one base off.

The V and J segments used are TRBV7-3 and TRBJ2-2; the D region is possibly TRBD1 or TRBD2, each matching across 6 bases. The sequencing used peripheral blood, collected before any cancer treatment. This receptor was taken from an older female donor with stage II squamous cell lung carcinoma. The DNA sequence follows: TGTGCCAGCAGCCCCTGGGGGGCCGCGAACACCGGGGAGCTGTTTTTT. Translation gives CASSPWGAANTGELFF. The reference TRBV7-3 and TRBJ2-2 proteins fill in what lies around the CDR3, so the full variable domain reads GAGVSQTPSNKVTEKGKYVELRCDPISGHTALYWYRQSLGQGPEFLIYFQGTGAADDSGLPNDRFFAVRPEGSVSTLKIQRTERGDSAVYLCASSPWGAANTGELFFGEGSRLTVL.